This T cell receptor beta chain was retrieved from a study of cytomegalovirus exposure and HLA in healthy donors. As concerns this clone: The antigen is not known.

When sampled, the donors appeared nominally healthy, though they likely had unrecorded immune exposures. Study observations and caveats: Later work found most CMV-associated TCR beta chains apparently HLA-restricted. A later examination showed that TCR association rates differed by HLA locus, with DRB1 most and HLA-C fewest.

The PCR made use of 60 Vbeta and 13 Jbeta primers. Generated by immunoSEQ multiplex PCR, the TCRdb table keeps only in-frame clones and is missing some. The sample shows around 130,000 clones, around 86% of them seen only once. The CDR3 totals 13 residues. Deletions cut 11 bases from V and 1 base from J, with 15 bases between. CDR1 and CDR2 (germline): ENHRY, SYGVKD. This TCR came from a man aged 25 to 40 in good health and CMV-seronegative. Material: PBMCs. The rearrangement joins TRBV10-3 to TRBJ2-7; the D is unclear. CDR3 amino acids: CASRGHNSYEQYF. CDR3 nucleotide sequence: TGTGCCTCCCGTGGCCACAATTCCTACGAGCAGTACTTC.